What follows is one TCR beta chain and its context. Only in-frame clones appear in the TCRdb table, and some are missing; sequencing was by immunoSEQ multiplex PCR. The table has about 69,000 clones, around 87% seen once. The data derive from a study of OX40 agonist ivuxolimab in advanced cancers. Overall study context: Dose-escalation subjects each had hepatocellular carcinoma, melanoma, renal cell or head and neck cancer.

Germline values: CDR1 SGDLS, CDR2 YYNGEE. The CDR3 consists of 15 residues. V lost 3 bases and J lost 5, with 14 bases in between. The starting material was CD4+ or CD8+ T cells sorted from blood, obtained in a trial of the OX40 agonist ivuxolimab. The chain combines TRBV9 with TRBJ2-2; D perhaps matches TRBD2 (6 bases). The TCR originated in an adult with an advanced solid tumor such as melanoma, head and neck, liver or kidney cancer. Here the CDR3 reads CASSGPGRMTGELFF. The CDR3 DNA reads TGTGCCAGCAGCGGACCAGGGAGGATGACCGGGGAGCTGTTTTTT. Variable domain in full (rest from reference TRBV9 and TRBJ2-2): DSGVTQTPKHLITATGQRVTLRCSPRSGDLSVYWYQQSLDQGLQFLIQYYNGEERAKGNILERFSAQQFPDLHSELNLSSLELGDSALYFCASSGPGRMTGELFFGEGSRLTVL.